The rows below give T cell receptor beta chains drawn from one sample of a study of blood T cell repertoires in COVID-19. The method was immunoSEQ multiplex PCR; TCRdb's version includes in-frame clones alone and lacks a portion of them. The sample contains 300,000 to 400,000 clones, around 86% of which appear only once. Sequenced input: peripheral blood. These receptors were taken from a man over 45 with active or convalescent COVID-19. CDR3s include the opening cysteine and the closing phenylalanine or tryptophan. Size is omitted from some rows. Given values are once, few, many or a class for expanded clones.

CDR3 protein: CASSYAAGYGYTF
V gene: TRBV25-1
J gene: TRBJ1-2
clone size: .
CDR3 length: 13

CDR3 protein: CASSYDRNTEAFF
V gene: TRBV7-2
J gene: TRBJ1-1
clone size: .
CDR3 length: 13

CDR3 protein: CAWSVSGSGEKLFF
V gene: TRBV30
J gene: TRBJ1-4
clone size: .
CDR3 length: 14

CDR3 protein: CSASPQGKYQPQHF
V gene: TRBV20-1
J gene: TRBJ1-5
clone size: .
CDR3 length: 14

CDR3 protein: CASSAGGNGNQPQHF
V gene: TRBV18
J gene: TRBJ1-5
clone size: once
CDR3 length: 15

CDR3 protein: CASSWGTGFVWAQHF
V gene: TRBV7-8
J gene: TRBJ1-5
clone size: .
CDR3 length: 15

CDR3 protein: CASSPLAGVYTGELFF
V gene: TRBV11-2
J gene: TRBJ2-2
clone size: .
CDR3 length: 16

CDR3 protein: CASSANYGYTF
V gene: TRBV2
J gene: TRBJ1-2
clone size: .
CDR3 length: 11

CDR3 protein: CASSAIRGTEYGYTF
V gene: TRBV28
J gene: TRBJ1-2
clone size: once
CDR3 length: 15

CDR3 protein: CASITQGQGYGYTF
V gene: TRBV6-5
J gene: TRBJ1-2
clone size: few
CDR3 length: 14

CDR3 protein: CASSLSGGTNEQFF
V gene: TRBV11-3
J gene: TRBJ2-1
clone size: .
CDR3 length: 14

CDR3 protein: CASSSTGNTGELFF
V gene: TRBV5-1
J gene: TRBJ2-2
clone size: few
CDR3 length: 14

CDR3 protein: CAWSVVRGLSYTF
V gene: TRBV30
J gene: TRBJ1-2
clone size: .
CDR3 length: 13

CDR3 protein: CASRLLAGNYNEQFF
V gene: TRBV5-1
J gene: TRBJ2-1
clone size: .
CDR3 length: 15

CDR3 protein: CASSRVEASYEQYF
V gene: TRBV3-1/TRBV3-2
J gene: TRBJ2-7
clone size: .
CDR3 length: 14

CDR3 protein: CASSEDTANTGELFF
V gene: TRBV19
J gene: TRBJ2-2
clone size: .
CDR3 length: 15

CDR3 protein: CASAAGGGTYEQYF
V gene: TRBV11-3
J gene: TRBJ2-7
clone size: .
CDR3 length: 14

CDR3 protein: CASSSTGGPEAFF
V gene: TRBV5-1
J gene: TRBJ1-1
clone size: few
CDR3 length: 13

CDR3 protein: CASSSIGTSGREQYF
V gene: TRBV28
J gene: TRBJ2-7
clone size: .
CDR3 length: 15

CDR3 protein: CASSLGQNYGYTF
V gene: TRBV7-9
J gene: TRBJ1-2
clone size: .
CDR3 length: 13

CDR3 protein: CASSVRLAGDTQYF
V gene: TRBV9
J gene: TRBJ2-3
clone size: .
CDR3 length: 14

CDR3 protein: CASSPTGSPNYGYTF
V gene: TRBV18
J gene: TRBJ1-2
clone size: .
CDR3 length: 15

CDR3 protein: CASSQRQTGELFF
V gene: TRBV19
J gene: TRBJ2-2
clone size: .
CDR3 length: 13

CDR3 protein: CASSWGRQDYEQYF
V gene: TRBV28
J gene: TRBJ2-7
clone size: .
CDR3 length: 14

CDR3 protein: CASGQGLTEAFF
V gene: TRBV28
J gene: TRBJ1-1
clone size: once
CDR3 length: 12

CDR3 protein: CASSYSFAMQLDEKLFF
V gene: TRBV6-2/TRBV6-3
J gene: TRBJ1-4
clone size: .
CDR3 length: 17

CDR3 protein: CASSEGQGLYEQYF
V gene: TRBV6-1
J gene: TRBJ2-7
clone size: once
CDR3 length: 14

CDR3 protein: CASSQGQGDTEAFF
V gene: TRBV18
J gene: TRBJ1-1
clone size: many
CDR3 length: 14

CDR3 protein: CASSPGQLYGYTF
V gene: TRBV5-6
J gene: TRBJ1-2
clone size: few
CDR3 length: 13

CDR3 protein: CASSRKGTANIQYF
V gene: TRBV5-6
J gene: TRBJ2-4
clone size: .
CDR3 length: 14

CDR3 protein: CATSGGRGYANTGELFF
V gene: TRBV24-1
J gene: TRBJ2-2
clone size: .
CDR3 length: 17

CDR3 protein: CASSALNRDRYEQYF
V gene: TRBV11-2
J gene: TRBJ2-7
clone size: .
CDR3 length: 15

CDR3 protein: CASSAPGQLFYGYTF
V gene: TRBV9
J gene: TRBJ1-2
clone size: .
CDR3 length: 15

CDR3 protein: CASSLGGQGLGQPQHF
V gene: TRBV7-2
J gene: TRBJ1-5
clone size: .
CDR3 length: 16

CDR3 protein: CASSLYISYEQYF
V gene: TRBV28
J gene: TRBJ2-7
clone size: .
CDR3 length: 13

CDR3 protein: CASSLTGFITGELFF
V gene: TRBV5-5
J gene: TRBJ2-2
clone size: once
CDR3 length: 15

CDR3 protein: CASSESFTTWTGNYEQYF
V gene: TRBV10-2
J gene: TRBJ2-7
clone size: .
CDR3 length: 18

CDR3 protein: CASSLAAGGKSPTF
V gene: TRBV19
J gene: TRBJ1-4
clone size: .
CDR3 length: 14

CDR3 protein: CAWSVPPGWTEAFF
V gene: TRBV30
J gene: TRBJ1-1
clone size: .
CDR3 length: 14

CDR3 protein: CASKKGLADSYEQYF
V gene: TRBV21-1
J gene: TRBJ2-7
clone size: few
CDR3 length: 15

CDR3 protein: CASSYPTSGGGMDTQYF
V gene: TRBV6-2/TRBV6-3
J gene: TRBJ2-3
clone size: .
CDR3 length: 17

CDR3 protein: CASSFQGNLNSPLHF
V gene: TRBV6-5
J gene: TRBJ1-6
clone size: .
CDR3 length: 15

CDR3 protein: CASSPSSGGYYNEQFF
V gene: TRBV6-2/TRBV6-3
J gene: TRBJ2-1
clone size: .
CDR3 length: 16

CDR3 protein: CATSDFLAGGPDTQYF
V gene: TRBV24-1
J gene: TRBJ2-3
clone size: .
CDR3 length: 16

CDR3 protein: CASSQAGRAINQPQHF
V gene: TRBV4-1
J gene: TRBJ1-5
clone size: .
CDR3 length: 16

CDR3 protein: CASSLLQGVSYGYTF
V gene: TRBV28
J gene: TRBJ1-2
clone size: .
CDR3 length: 15

CDR3 protein: CASSLGGRSNQPQHF
V gene: TRBV5-8
J gene: TRBJ1-5
clone size: .
CDR3 length: 15

CDR3 protein: CASSLQPRGNQPQHF
V gene: TRBV4-1
J gene: TRBJ1-5
clone size: .
CDR3 length: 15

CDR3 protein: CASRPRTGVYSTEAFF
V gene: TRBV2
J gene: TRBJ1-1
clone size: .
CDR3 length: 16

CDR3 protein: CASSLPQAGYTEAFF
V gene: TRBV28
J gene: TRBJ1-1
clone size: .
CDR3 length: 15

CDR3 protein: CASSGSRDRGLKLFF
V gene: TRBV19
J gene: TRBJ1-4
clone size: .
CDR3 length: 15

CDR3 protein: CASSLARQGEKLFF
V gene: TRBV5-1
J gene: TRBJ1-4
clone size: .
CDR3 length: 14